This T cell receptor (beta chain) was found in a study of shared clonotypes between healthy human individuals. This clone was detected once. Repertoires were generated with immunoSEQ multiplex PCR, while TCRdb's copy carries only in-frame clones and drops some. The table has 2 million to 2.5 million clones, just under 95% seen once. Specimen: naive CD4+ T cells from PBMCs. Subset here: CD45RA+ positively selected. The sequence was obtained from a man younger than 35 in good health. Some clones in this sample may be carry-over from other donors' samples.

As DNA, the CDR3 is TGCAGCGTTGAAGTGGTGACTAGCGGGAGAGGGGCCGGTCTCCACAATGAGCAGTTCTTC. It yields the protein CSVEVVTSGRGAGLHNEQFF. The chain joins TRBV29-1 to TRBJ2-1, with 12 bases aligning to TRBD2. Germline lookup yields CDR1 SQVTM and CDR2 ANQGSEA. The CDR3 loop spans 20 amino acids. V gave up 1 base and J gave up 5 bases; unmatched junction bases: 18.